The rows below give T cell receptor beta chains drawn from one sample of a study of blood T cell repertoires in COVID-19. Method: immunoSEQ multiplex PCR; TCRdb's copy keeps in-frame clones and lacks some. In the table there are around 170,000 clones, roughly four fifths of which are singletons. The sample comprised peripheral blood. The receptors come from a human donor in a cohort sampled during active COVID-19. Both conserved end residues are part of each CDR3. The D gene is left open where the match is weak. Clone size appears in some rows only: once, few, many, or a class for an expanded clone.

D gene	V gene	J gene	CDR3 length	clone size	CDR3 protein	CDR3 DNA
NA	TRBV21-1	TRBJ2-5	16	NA	CASSKCAGGRQETQYF	TGTGCCAGCAGCAAATGTGCGGGAGGAAGACAAGAGACCCAGTACTTC
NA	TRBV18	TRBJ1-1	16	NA	CASSPPNGGTDTEAFF	TGTGCCAGCTCACCACCGAATGGAGGGACGGACACTGAAGCTTTCTTT
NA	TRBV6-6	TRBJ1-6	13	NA	CATSSSYNSPLHF	TGTGCCACTTCGAGCTCCTATAATTCACCCCTCCACTTT
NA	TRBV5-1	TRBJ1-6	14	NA	CASSKGDRNSPLHF	TGCGCCAGCAGCAAAGGAGATAGGAATTCACCCCTCCACTTT
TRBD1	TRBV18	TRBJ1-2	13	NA	CASSPNGQGGYTF	TGTGCCAGCTCACCCAACGGACAGGGAGGCTACACCTTC
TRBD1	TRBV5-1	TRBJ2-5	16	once	CASSLWAGGKGETQYF	TGCGCCAGCAGCTTGTGGGCAGGGGGTAAGGGAGAGACCCAGTACTTC
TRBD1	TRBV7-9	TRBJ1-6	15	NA	CASSSVTGTNSPLHF	TGTGCCAGCAGCTCCGTGACAGGGACGAATTCACCCCTCCACTTT
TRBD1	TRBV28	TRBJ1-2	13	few	CASSQDRDYGYTF	TGTGCCAGCAGCCAGGACAGGGACTATGGCTACACCTTC
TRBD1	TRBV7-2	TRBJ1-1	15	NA	CASSSYRGLNTEAFF	TGTGCCAGCAGCTCATACAGGGGCCTAAACACTGAAGCTTTCTTT
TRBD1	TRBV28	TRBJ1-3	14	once	CASSWDREGNTIYF	TGTGCCAGCAGCTGGGACAGGGAAGGAAACACCATATATTTT
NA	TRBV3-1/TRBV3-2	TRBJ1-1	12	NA	CASSQGMSEAFF	TGTGCCAGCAGCCAAGGTATGTCTGAAGCTTTCTTT
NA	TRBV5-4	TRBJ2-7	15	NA	CASSLAPVSSYEQYF	TGTGCCAGCAGCTTGGCGCCAGTCAGCTCCTACGAGCAGTACTTC
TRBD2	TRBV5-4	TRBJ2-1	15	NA	CASSLGTSGANEQFF	TGTGCCAGCAGCTTGGGGACTAGCGGTGCCAATGAGCAGTTCTTC
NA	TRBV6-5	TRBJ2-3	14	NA	CASSQGRDTDTQYF	TGTGCCAGCAGCCAGGGAAGGGACACAGATACGCAGTATTTT